Each of the 21 T cell receptor beta chains below was sequenced from the same sample in a study of blood T cell repertoires in COVID-19 (dated by TCRdb to 2019 to 2021). The library was obtained by the immunoSEQ multiplex PCR assay. The table comes from immuneACCESS by way of TCRdb, which keeps in-frame sequences with V and J called. Part of the clones is missing from these tables; in studies checked, under half for an unresolved V gene and the rest for unknown reasons. For this sample there are fewer than 200,000 clones; under 85% appear just once. The ten largest clones capture more than 8% of the sample. Sequencing used peripheral blood. The receptors were gathered from a woman older than 75 with acute or convalescent COVID-19.

The V call is TRBV19, the J call TRBJ1-4; no reliable D call. V gave up 0 bases and J gave up 8 bases, with 13 bases separating them. The CDR3 length is 15 residues. Germline V CDR1 and CDR2: LNHDA, SQIVND (reference sequence). The CDR3, as DNA: TGTGCCAGTAGTATAGAAGCAGCAGCGGGAGAAAAACTGTTTTTT. As protein: CASSIEAAAGEKLFF.

This sequence joins TRBV9 and TRBJ2-1; TRBD2 matches 7 bases. The V segment lost 1 base and the J segment 11 bases; nucleotides outside the gene matches: 9. This CDR3 has 14 residues. CDR1 is SGDLS, CDR2 YYNGEE, per germline. The CDR3 spells CASSVTSAQNKQFF. The CDR3 nucleotides are TGTGCCAGCAGCGTAACTAGCGCCCAGAACAAGCAGTTCTTC.

The chain employs TRBV12-3 or TRBV12-4 and TRBJ1-5; 7 bases align to TRBD1. J was trimmed by 7 bases and V by 5 bases; bases with no gene match: 2. The CDR3 has 12 amino acids. The CDR3 coding sequence is TGTGCCAGCAGTAAGGGGGCACAGCCCCAGCATTTT. Encoded protein: CASSKGAQPQHF.

The J gene is TRBJ2-5, the V gene TRBV11-2; TRBD2 aligns across 11 bases. There are 14 residues in the CDR3. CDR1 and CDR2 (germline): SGHAT, FQNNGV. After removal of 6 bases from V and 5 bases from J, the junction contained 5 bases not matched to a gene. The CDR3 is CASSQTSGAETQYF. As DNA, the CDR3 is TGTGCCAGCAGTCAGACTAGCGGGGCCGAGACCCAGTACTTC.

The J gene is TRBJ1-2, the V gene TRBV6-1; a possible D gene is TRBD1 (5 bases). CDR3 length: 17 amino acids. The germline CDR1 and CDR2 sequences are MNHNS and SASEGT. Trimming took 0 bases from V and 4 from J, leaving 18 bases between them. CDR3 sequence (DNA): TGTGCCAGCAGTGAAGCGCTTTCTGCAGGGTGGCCCTATGGCTACACCTTC. Residues: CASSEALSAGWPYGYTF.

The J gene is TRBJ2-7, the V gene TRBV7-9, with 8 bases identical to TRBD2. The junction had 6 bases not matched to a gene; V was cut back by 1 base and J by 7 bases. There are 14 residues in the CDR3. Germline V CDR1 and CDR2: SEHNR, FQNEAQ (reference sequence). The CDR3 is CASSLDSGVTEQYF. The CDR3 nucleotides are TGTGCCAGCAGCTTAGATAGCGGGGTAACGGAGCAGTACTTC.

The chain joins TRBV24-1 to TRBJ2-3; 8 bases are shared with TRBD1. This CDR3 has 17 residues. Germline V lookup: CDR1 KGHDR, CDR2 SFDVKD. V gave up 2 bases and J gave up 8 bases; unmatched junction bases: 14. The chain's CDR3 is CATSDSKTGDHSGTQYF. The DNA for the CDR3 is TGTGCCACCAGTGATTCAAAGACAGGGGATCACAGTGGTACGCAGTATTTT.

The chain has TRBV2 and TRBJ2-7; 8 positions agree with TRBD2. The length of the CDR3 is 15 residues. The junction had 6 bases not matched to a gene; V was cut back by 5 bases and J by 0 bases. Germline V lookup: CDR1 SNHLY, CDR2 FYNNEI. For the CDR3, the DNA is TGTGCCAGCAGTCGGACTAGCAGGAGCTCCTACGAGCAGTACTTC. Translation: CASSRTSRSSYEQYF.

The V gene is TRBV12-3 or TRBV12-4, the J gene TRBJ2-7; D is undetermined. The CDR3 totals 12 residues. V lost 5 bases and J 3 bases, leaving 8 bases between the germline ends. DNA of the CDR3: TGTGCCAGCAGTCCCAGGAACTACGAGCAGTACTTC. Translation: CASSPRNYEQYF.

The chain carries TRBV5-1 and TRBJ2-5, with D perhaps matching TRBD1 (5 bases). The CDR3 is made up of 13 amino acids. The germline V gene encodes CDR1 SGHRS and CDR2 YFSETQ. V lost 2 bases and J lost 2, with 7 bases in between. The CDR3 nucleotides are TGCGCCAGCAGCTTACAGGAGCAAGAGACCCAGTACTTC. It translates to CASSLQEQETQYF.

V gene TRBV19 combines with J gene TRBJ2-3; 8 bases are shared with TRBD1. From germline, CDR1 is LNHDA and CDR2 SQIVND (reference sequence). This CDR3 contains 12 residues. V lost 9 bases to trimming and J lost 3 bases; unmatched junction nucleotides: 2. CDR3 residues: CASRTGTDTQYF. The DNA for the CDR3 is TGTGCCAGCCGGACAGGGACAGATACGCAGTATTTT.

This clone was seen more than once but under ten times. CDR3 loop: CASNTGTGVNQPQHF. CDR3 DNA: TGTGCCAGCAATACCGGGACAGGGGTTAATCAGCCCCAGCATTTT. V usage is TRBV2 and J usage is TRBJ1-5; 10 positions agree with TRBD1. The CDR3 length is 15 residues. Germline lookup yields CDR1 SNHLY and CDR2 FYNNEI. The ends lost 7 bases at V and 4 bases at J; junction bases unmatched: 7.

The chain uses TRBV20-1 and TRBJ1-2, with TRBD1 as a possible D gene (5 bases). The CDR3 is 12 amino acids. Germline V gene sequence: CDR1 DFQATT, CDR2 SNEGSKA (reference sequence). V was shortened by 3 bases and J by 8 bases, with 13 bases between the two germline ends. The DNA of the CDR3 is TGCAGTGCTAGTGATCAGGGACTCGGCTACACCTTC. This codes for CSASDQGLGYTF.

This sequence joins TRBV5-8 and TRBJ1-2; a possible D gene is TRBD1 (6 bases). Germline lookup yields CDR1 SGHTS and CDR2 YDEGEE. The CDR3 spans 17 residues. Trimming removed 0 bases at V and 4 bases at J, with 19 bases between. The DNA of the CDR3 is TGTGCCAGCAGCTTGGCGGACAGCTCGCATCTGTTCTATGGCTACACCTTC. Translated, it gives CASSLADSSHLFYGYTF.

This clone was detected only once. This chain joins TRBV5-5 and TRBJ1-2; 9 bases agree with TRBD1. V lost 4 bases, J lost 0 bases, and 7 bases stayed unmatched. This CDR3 has 16 amino acids. CDR1 SGHKS and CDR2 YYEKEE come from the germline V gene (reference sequence). The DNA of the CDR3 is TGTGCCAGCAGCCGGTCTGGGACAGGGACTAACTATGGCTACACCTTC. Its protein product is CASSRSGTGTNYGYTF.

The V call is TRBV24-1, the J call TRBJ2-5; TRBD1 aligns across 7 bases. CDR3 length: 16 residues. Germline CDR1 and CDR2: KGHDR and SFDVKD. Trimming cost V 4 bases and J 4 bases; bases outside gene matches: 11. The CDR3 is CATSDSPGGSGETQYF. CDR3 nucleotides: TGTGCCACCAGTGACTCACCAGGGGGTTCAGGAGAGACCCAGTACTTC.

This chain connects TRBV7-8 to TRBJ1-2; D possibly corresponds to TRBD1 (5 bases). The CDR3 is 11 amino acids. The germline V and J ends were trimmed by 10 bases and 7 bases, with 13 bases remaining between them. CDR1 SGHVS and CDR2 FQNEAQ come from the germline V gene. The CDR3 nucleotides are TGTGCCATCGGGGGGGGACGTGGCTACACCTTC. Translation: CAIGGGRGYTF. Complete variable domain (other parts from reference TRBV7-8 and TRBJ1-2): GAGVSQSPRYKVAKRGQDVALRCDPISGHVSLFWYQQALGQGPEFLTYFQNEAQLDKSGLPSDRFFAERPEGSVSTLKIQRTQQEDSAVYLCAIGGGRGYTFGSGTRLTVV.

Only a few counts were recorded for this clone. This chain joins TRBV5-1 and TRBJ1-3, with D unclear. This CDR3 region has 15 residues. Germline V CDR1 and CDR2: SGHRS, YFSETQ. The V and J ends lost 4 bases and 0 bases respectively, with 11 bases between them. CDR3 protein: CASSASTVSGNTIYF. In DNA, the CDR3 is TGCGCCAGCAGCGCGTCTACAGTCTCTGGAAACACCATATATTTT. The complete variable domain, with remaining parts taken from reference TRBV5-1 and TRBJ1-3, reads KAGVTQTPRYLIKTRGQQVTLSCSPISGHRSVSWYQQTPGQGLQFLFEYFSETQRNKGNFPGRFSGRQFSNSRSEMNVSTLELGDSALYLCASSASTVSGNTIYFGEGSWLTVV.

The chain uses TRBV7-7 and TRBJ2-3, with 10 bases matching TRBD1. This CDR3 has 14 amino acids. Germline trimming cut 5 bases from V and 3 bases from J; bases unmatched to any gene: 2. Germline CDR1 and CDR2: SSHAT and FNYEAQ (reference sequence). CDR3 in amino acids: CASSGGQGTDTQYF. The CDR3 bases are TGTGCCAGCAGCGGGGGACAGGGGACAGATACGCAGTATTTT. The full variable domain, with the rest looked up from reference TRBV7-7 and TRBJ2-3, is GAGVSQSPRYKVTKRGQDVTLRCDPISSHATLYWYQQALGQGPEFLTYFNYEAQPDKSGLPSDRFSAERPEGSISTLTIQRTEQRDSAMYRCASSGGQGTDTQYFGPGTRLTVL.

The J gene is TRBJ2-7, the V gene TRBV10-3, with 11 nucleotides matching TRBD2. The trim removed 6 bases at V and 2 bases at J, leaving 6 bases unmatched. Germline loops: CDR1 ENHRY, CDR2 SYGVKD. This CDR3 contains 15 residues. CDR3 in DNA: TGTGCCATCAGCGGGACTAGCGGACTGACCTACGAGCAGTACTTC. Translation gives CAISGTSGLTYEQYF.

The J gene is TRBJ1-1, the V gene TRBV5-1; D unclear. Germline V gene sequence: CDR1 SGHRS, CDR2 YFSETQ. This CDR3 is 13 amino acids long. The V gene lost 0 bases and the J gene lost 10 bases, with 13 bases spanning the gap. The CDR3 here is CASSLESRAGAFF. In nucleotides, the CDR3 is TGCGCCAGCAGCTTGGAGTCGAGGGCTGGAGCTTTCTTT.